This section outlines one T cell receptor (beta chain) sequence together with its context. This sample was taken from a study of blood T cell repertoires in COVID-19. Study-wide context: Samples representing acute and convalescent COVID-19 were sourced from the United States, Italy and Spain. PBMCs, B-cell-depleted T cells, or T cells were the source of the cDNA or gDNA that made up the material.

As handled by the study authors: By means of reference gene primer amplification, nucleated cell counts were estimated. This table comes from immunoSEQ multiplex PCR, and its TCRdb copy is limited to in-frame clones, with some not included. V and J calls and clone size are those listed in that table; D and trimming were worked out from the DNA. The table has tens of thousands of clones, around 83% seen once; the top ten hold about 44%. The receptor comes from a woman aged 80 or over with active or convalescent COVID-19. The sequenced material came from peripheral blood.

The CDR3 coding sequence is TGTGCCAGCAGTGATGTTAGCGGGAGTATGGTCGGGGAGCTGTTTTTT. The encoded protein is CASSDVSGSMVGELFF. The chain couples TRBV5-6 to TRBJ2-2; 9 nucleotides match TRBD2. V was clipped by 5 bases and J by 7 bases; unmatched bases: 12. Germline-derived CDR1 and CDR2 are SGHDT and YYEEEE. This CDR3 contains 16 residues.